The 18 T cell receptor beta chains below all came from one sample that was sequenced in a study of early T cells in non-severe SARS-CoV-2 infection. TCRdb ran MiXCR on the 5' RACE reads and lists one entry per CDR3 protein. The sample holds some 42,000 distinct CDR3 sequences; around 6.3% are singletons and the top ten take more than 7%. The sample in question was whole blood, obtained at baseline. The receptors shown here come from an adult who was a healthcare worker with PCR-confirmed SARS-CoV-2 infection or an uninfected control (not recorded which).

The sample holds a few counts of this clonotype. The chain uses TRBV14 and TRBJ1-1, with D uncertain. Germline-derived CDR1 and CDR2 are SGHDN and FVKESK. Trimming cost V 4 bases and J 0 bases, with 9 bases left between them. This CDR3 has 14 residues. In DNA, the CDR3 is TGTGCCAGCAGCCGTTCTATGGTGAACACTGAAGCTTTCTTT. Its translation is CASSRSMVNTEAFF.

The sample holds many counts of this clonotype. The DNA of the CDR3 is TGTGCCAGCAGCGCGGCTCGTAAGCCAGCCTACGAGCAGTACTTC. Translated: CASSAARKPAYEQYF. The chain carries TRBV5-6 and TRBJ2-7; D ambiguous. Between the trimmed V and J ends, which lost 4 bases and 2 bases, there was a span of 16 bases. The CDR3 extends over 15 amino acids. Germline CDR1 is SGHDT and CDR2 is YYEEEE.

In this sample, this clonotype turned up many times. The J gene is TRBJ2-1, the V gene TRBV9; D is unresolved. The CDR3 length is 16 residues. CDR1 and CDR2 from the germline V gene are SGDLS and YYNGEE. Trimming took off 1 base at V and 3 bases at J, with 14 bases between the two ends. The CDR3 DNA follows: TGTGCCAGCAGCGTACTAGTAATATCAGGCTACAATGAGCAGTTCTTC. It is translated as CASSVLVISGYNEQFF.

This clonotype was found many times. The CDR3 sequence is CASSRDRNTGELFF. CDR3 nucleotides: TGTGCCAGCTCACGGGACAGAAACACCGGGGAGCTGTTTTTT. The chain couples TRBV18 to TRBJ2-2, with 7 bases fitting TRBD1. J lost 2 bases, V lost 4 bases, and 1 base had no gene match. Germline values: CDR1 KGHSH, CDR2 LQKENI. This CDR3 comprises 14 residues.

This clonotype was seen ten or more times. The chain links TRBV27 to TRBJ1-5, with TRBD1 as a possible D gene (5 bases). Germline V gene data show CDR1 as MNHEY and CDR2 as SMNVEV (reference sequence). This CDR3 has 15 residues. V gave up 2 bases and J gave up 5 bases, with 13 bases separating them. CDR3 sequence: CASSLTKGPDQPQHF. For the CDR3, the DNA is TGTGCCAGCAGTTTAACGAAGGGACCCGATCAGCCCCAGCATTTT.

This clonotype was detected only a few times. The chain employs TRBV27 and TRBJ1-6; a weak D match, TRBD1 (6 bases). CDR1 MNHEY and CDR2 SMNVEV come from the germline V gene (reference sequence). The CDR3 is 14 amino acids. Trimming removed 1 base at V and 10 bases at J, with 11 bases between. The CDR3: CASSLWGAGSPLHF. CDR3 sequence (DNA): TGTGCCAGCAGTTTATGGGGGGCTGGCTCACCCCTCCACTTT.

Concerning this clonotype itself: This sequence may be a read error, since a much larger clone differs from it by one base. The chain carries TRBV7-2 and TRBJ1-1; TRBD1 is a possible D gene (5 bases). CDR1 and CDR2 from the germline V gene are SGHTA and FQGNSA. The CDR3 is 14 residues long. For the CDR3, the DNA is TGTGTCAGCAGCTTGACAGTTTTGGGCACTGAAGCTTTCTTT. Translating it yields CVSSLTVLGTEAFF. Full variable domain (missing parts from reference TRBV7-2 and TRBJ1-1): GAGVSQSPSNKVTEKGKDVELRCDPISGHTALYWYRQSLGQGLEFLIYFQGNSAPDKSGLPSDRFSAERTGGSVSTLTIQRTQQEDSAVYLCVSSLTVLGTEAFFGQGTRLTVV.

Ten or more counts support this clonotype. The chain combines TRBV20-1 with TRBJ2-3; perhaps TRBD2 as D (5 bases). Germline CDR1 and CDR2: DFQATT and SNEGSKA (reference sequence). V lost 6 bases, J lost 1 base, and 14 bases lay in between. The CDR3 is 14 residues long. The CDR3 nucleotides read TGCAGTGCCGCCGGAGGACTCGGCACAGATACGCAGTATTTT. The encoded protein is CSAAGGLGTDTQYF.

This clonotype was seen at least ten times. This chain links TRBV19 with TRBJ1-5; no definite D call. The CDR3 runs to 15 residues. Trimming left V 1 base short and J 5 bases short, with 12 bases between. CDR1 is LNHDA, CDR2 SQIVND, per germline (reference sequence). CDR3 amino acids: CASSIALGPYQPQHF. The CDR3 DNA sequence: TGTGCCAGTAGTATAGCGCTTGGGCCCTATCAGCCCCAGCATTTT.

The rearrangement joins TRBV27 to TRBJ2-7; D tentatively fits TRBD1 or TRBD2 (5 bases each). The germline V and J ends were trimmed by 0 bases and 2 bases, with 17 bases remaining between them. In germline, CDR1 is MNHEY, CDR2 SMNVEV (reference sequence). This CDR3 is built from 17 residues. The CDR3 DNA sequence: TGTGCCAGCAGTTTATCCGGACTGTCGGCCAGGGCCTACGAGCAGTACTTC. As protein: CASSLSGLSARAYEQYF.

This clonotype was counted at least ten times. The V gene is TRBV20-1, the J gene TRBJ2-5; D is possibly TRBD1 (6 bases). Germline loops: CDR1 DFQATT, CDR2 SNEGSKA (reference sequence). Trimming shortened V by 7 bases and J by 3 bases, and 18 bases separated the two germline ends. CDR3 length: 14 amino acids. CDR3 nucleotides: TGCAGTGGGCGAGAGGGTCAGGGGAAAGAGACCCAGTACTTC. Translating it yields CSGREGQGKETQYF.

This clonotype was counted ten times or more. The J gene is TRBJ2-1, the V gene TRBV12-3 or TRBV12-4; D possibly uses TRBD1 or TRBD2 (5 bases each). The CDR3 is 14 amino acids. V was trimmed by 3 bases and J by 4 bases, leaving 10 bases between them. The CDR3 coding sequence is TGTGCCAGCAGTTTTGGGGACGGGTACAATGAGCAGTTCTTC. Translation gives CASSFGDGYNEQFF.

This clonotype occurred a few times. The chain uses TRBV18 and TRBJ2-1; D call uncertain. Trimming cost V 2 bases and J 4 bases, with 12 bases left between them. Germline V CDR1 and CDR2: KGHSH, LQKENI. CDR3 length: 15 amino acids. The CDR3 protein is CASSPAYQQYNEQFF. CDR3 sequence (DNA): TGTGCCAGCTCACCAGCCTATCAACAGTACAATGAGCAGTTCTTC.

In this sample, this clonotype turned up a few times. This chain uses TRBV7-6 with TRBJ2-2, with 8 bases fitting TRBD1. CDR3 length: 14 residues. The V segment lost 6 bases and the J segment 3 bases; nucleotides outside the gene matches: 3. Per germline, CDR1 SGHVS and CDR2 FNYEAQ. The CDR3 DNA is TGTGCCAGCAGACTACAGGGGGACACCGGGGAGCTGTTTTTT. Its protein is CASRLQGDTGELFF. Drawing the rest from reference TRBV7-6 and TRBJ2-2, the complete variable domain is GAGVSQSPRYKVTKRGQDVALRCDPISGHVSLYWYRQALGQGPEFLTYFNYEAQQDKSGLPNDRFSAERPEGSISTLTIQRTEQRDSAMYRCASRLQGDTGELFFGEGSRLTVL.

At least ten counts were recorded for this clonotype. The chain links TRBV28 to TRBJ1-6, with D perhaps TRBD1 (5 bases). Germline V gene lookup returns CDR1 MDHEN and CDR2 SYDVKM. This CDR3 has 15 residues. Trimming shortened V by 8 bases and J by 0 bases, and 11 bases separated the two germline ends. CDR3 sequence reads: CASHGASSYNSPLHF. CDR3 DNA: TGTGCCAGCCACGGGGCAAGCTCCTATAATTCACCCCTCCACTTT.

This clonotype showed up many times. The gene calls are TRBV10-3 and TRBJ1-4; 7 bases fit TRBD1. Germline V gives CDR1 ENHRY, CDR2 SYGVKD. V lost 10 bases and J lost 5; bases outside the gene matches: 10. This CDR3 has 14 amino acids. The CDR3 nucleotides read TGTGCCACTCGTAACAGGGGCGTGAATGAAAAACTGTTTTTT. Translated, it gives CATRNRGVNEKLFF.

This clonotype was counted ten times or more. The chain recombines TRBV20-1 with TRBJ2-3; 10 positions agree with TRBD2. The junction had 4 bases not matched to a gene; V was cut back by 0 bases and J by 4 bases. CDR3 length: 15 residues. Germline lookup yields CDR1 DFQATT and CDR2 SNEGSKA (reference sequence). CDR3 sequence: CSARDDSGGADTQYF. DNA for the CDR3: TGCAGTGCTAGAGATGACAGCGGGGGGGCAGATACGCAGTATTTT.

This clonotype came up many times. V gene TRBV30 combines with J gene TRBJ2-7; 8 nucleotides line up with TRBD2. Germline CDR1 reads GTSNPN; CDR2 reads SVGIG (reference sequence). The length of the CDR3 is 12 residues. The V and J ends lost 8 bases and 5 bases, in that order; junction bases with no gene match: 8. In DNA form, the CDR3 reads TGTGCCGGCGGGAGGCTGAGGGACGAGCAGTACTTC. It translates to CAGGRLRDEQYF.